This T cell receptor (gamma chain) was captured by sequencing in a study of Vδ1+ human thymocytes. For this clone: Its specificity is unknown.

The CDR3 is 14 residues long. Germline lookup yields CDR1 VTNTFY and CDR2 YDVSTARD (reference sequence). The J segment lost 5 bases and the V segment lost 3 bases, leaving 10 bases of the junction unmatched. Study observations and caveats: In the thymus, TRG and TRD repertoires looked highly polyclonal with Gaussian CDR3 lengths.

After alphabeta T cell depletion, CD3+ Vdelta1+ Vdelta2- thymocytes were sorted. Sequences come from RNA converted to cDNA by reverse transcription. The CDR3 regions were amplified by multiplex PCR from V-gene primers to a constant-region primer. TCRdb fed the multiplex PCR reads into CATT to redo clone calling. The data show about 36,000 gamma-chain clones, about 19% seen once. The source material was Vdelta1+ gamma-delta thymocytes from the thymus. Described subset: FACS-sorted CD3+ TCRalphabeta- TCRVdelta1+ TCRVdelta2- thymocytes. The TCR was taken from a girl under three years old who had congenital heart surgery. The chain uses TRGV3 and TRGJ1 or TRGJ2. CDR3 sequence (DNA): TGTGCCACCTGGGACTGGCCGGGGGATTATAAGAAACTCTTT. This translates into CATWDWPGDYKKLF.